Below, 12 T cell receptor beta chains from the same sample are listed, as sequenced in a study of memory CD4+ T cells and cytomegalovirus serostatus. Sequencing was performed with immunoSEQ multiplex PCR; in TCRdb, only in-frame clones are kept and a portion is missing. The sample consists of some 95,000 clones, about 80% of them appearing once. The sort gate was single viable CD3+CD4+CD8-CD45RO+ cells for memory CD4+ T cells. Sequenced input: memory CD4+ T cells from blood. The receptors stem from an adult in good health and CMV-seropositive.

This chain uses TRBV20-1 with TRBJ2-3, with TRBD1 as a possible D gene (6 bases). Germline V lookup: CDR1 DFQATT, CDR2 SNEGSKA (reference sequence). The CDR3 contains 11 residues. Trimming took off 3 bases at V and 9 bases at J, with 10 bases between the two ends. DNA of the CDR3: TGCAGTGCTAGCGGAACAGGGACGCAGTATTTT. This gives the protein CSASGTGTQYF.

The V call is TRBV6-5, the J call TRBJ2-2, with 10 bases fitting TRBD1. CDR3 length: 14 residues. With 5 bases clipped from V and 5 bases from J, the junction kept 2 bases outside the gene matches. In germline, CDR1 is MNHEY, CDR2 SVGAGI. The CDR3 coding sequence is TGTGCCAGCAGTAGGACAGGGGGGACCGGGGAGCTGTTTTTT. Its translation is CASSRTGGTGELFF.

The genes are TRBV28 and TRBJ1-5; D may be TRBD1 (5 bases). V gave up 4 bases and J gave up 9 bases, with 13 bases separating them. Germline V gene sequence: CDR1 MDHEN, CDR2 SYDVKM. This CDR3 is 13 amino acids long. Here the CDR3 DNA reads TGTGCCAGCAGTTCCTCCTGGGGCGGGCCCCAGCATTTT. Encoded protein: CASSSSWGGPQHF.

The chain carries TRBV7-8 and TRBJ1-1; 7 positions match TRBD1. With V trimmed by 5 bases and J by 0 bases, 12 bases remained unmatched. The CDR3 covers 17 residues. Germline CDR1 reads SGHVS; CDR2 reads FQNEAQ. CDR3 in amino acids: CASSRTGGGVMNTEAFF. The CDR3 DNA reads as TGTGCCAGCAGCCGGACAGGTGGGGGTGTCATGAACACTGAAGCTTTCTTT.

The rearrangement joins TRBV2 to TRBJ2-7; D gene ambiguous. Germline values: CDR1 SNHLY, CDR2 FYNNEI. V shed 10 bases and J shed 0 bases, with 10 bases lying between them. The CDR3 totals 12 residues. This CDR3 reads CATQAISYEQYF. The CDR3 DNA is TGTGCCACCCAGGCGATCTCCTACGAGCAGTACTTC.

The V gene is TRBV2, the J gene TRBJ2-1; D not resolved. This CDR3 is built from 15 residues. Per germline, CDR1 SNHLY and CDR2 FYNNEI. V lost 7 bases and J 0 bases, leaving 13 bases between the germline ends. Here the CDR3 reads CASMETPSSYNEQFF. In DNA, the CDR3 is TGTGCCAGCATGGAGACGCCGAGCTCCTACAATGAGCAGTTCTTC. The variable domain in full, with the rest retrieved from reference TRBV2 and TRBJ2-1, is EPEVTQTPSHQVTQMGQEVILRCVPISNHLYFYWYRQILGQKVEFLVSFYNNEISEKSEIFDDQFSVERPDGSNFTLKIRSTKLEDSAMYFCASMETPSSYNEQFFGPGTRLTVL.

V is TRBV28 and J is TRBJ2-7; 10 nucleotides align to TRBD1. This CDR3 spans 13 amino acids. V lost 6 bases and J lost 5; bases outside the gene matches: 4. Germline CDR1 and CDR2: MDHEN and SYDVKM. The CDR3 reads CASRPGTGDEQYF. The CDR3 nucleotides are TGTGCCAGCAGGCCCGGGACAGGGGACGAGCAGTACTTC.

This clone was detected once. V usage is TRBV11-2 and J usage is TRBJ1-1; weak D call: TRBD1 (5 bases). Trimming shortened V by 1 base and J by 0 bases, and 9 bases separated the two germline ends. Germline assignment: CDR1 SGHAT and CDR2 FQNNGV. The CDR3 spans 15 residues. CDR3 residues: CASSLGGPVNTEAFF. The CDR3 DNA follows: TGTGCCAGCAGCTTAGGGGGACCAGTGAACACTGAAGCTTTCTTT.

V and J are TRBV6-1 and TRBJ2-5, with D unclear. Trimming cost V 4 bases and J 1 base, with 10 bases left between them. The V gene's germline CDR1 is MNHNS and CDR2 SASEGT. CDR3 length: 14 amino acids. CDR3: CASSGGGLQETQYF. CDR3 bases: TGTGCCAGCAGTGGCGGTGGGCTCCAAGAGACCCAGTACTTC.

The rearrangement joins TRBV19 to TRBJ2-7; 7 nucleotides align to TRBD2. Germline V gene lookup returns CDR1 LNHDA and CDR2 SQIVND (reference sequence). This CDR3 region has 15 residues. Germline trimming cut 9 bases from V and 4 bases from J; bases unmatched to any gene: 15. CDR3 bases: TGTGCCAGCACCGAGACCGGGGCGGGAGAGTACGAGCAGTACTTC. Protein sequence: CASTETGAGEYEQYF.

This clone has only one observation. The chain recombines TRBV28 with TRBJ1-4, with 9 positions matching TRBD1. Germline CDR1 reads MDHEN; CDR2 reads SYDVKM. V was clipped by 1 base and J by 8 bases; unmatched bases: 5. This CDR3 spans 15 amino acids. The CDR3 loop is CASSLSGTGKEKLFF. The DNA of the CDR3 is TGTGCCAGCAGTTTATCCGGGACAGGGAAAGAAAAACTGTTTTTT.

This clone turned up a few times. The chain uses TRBV28 and TRBJ2-5, with 9 positions matching TRBD1. CDR1 is MDHEN and CDR2 is SYDVKM in the germline V gene. The V segment lost 6 bases and the J segment 5 bases; nucleotides outside the gene matches: 7. This CDR3 region has 14 residues. The CDR3 bases are TGTGCCAGCAGACCACAGGGGGCCTGGGAGACCCAGTACTTC. It is translated as CASRPQGAWETQYF.